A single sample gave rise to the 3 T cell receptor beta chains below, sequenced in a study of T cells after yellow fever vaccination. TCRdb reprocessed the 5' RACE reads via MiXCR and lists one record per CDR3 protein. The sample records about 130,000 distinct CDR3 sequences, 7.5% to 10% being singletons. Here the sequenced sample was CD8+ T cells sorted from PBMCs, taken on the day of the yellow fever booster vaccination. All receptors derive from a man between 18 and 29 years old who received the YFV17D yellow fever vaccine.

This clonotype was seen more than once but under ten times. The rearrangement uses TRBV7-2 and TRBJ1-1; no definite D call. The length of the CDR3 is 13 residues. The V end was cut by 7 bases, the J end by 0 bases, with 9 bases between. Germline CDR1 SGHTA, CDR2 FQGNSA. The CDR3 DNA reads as TGTGCCAGCACCCCAACAGTGAACACTGAAGCTTTCTTT. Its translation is CASTPTVNTEAFF.

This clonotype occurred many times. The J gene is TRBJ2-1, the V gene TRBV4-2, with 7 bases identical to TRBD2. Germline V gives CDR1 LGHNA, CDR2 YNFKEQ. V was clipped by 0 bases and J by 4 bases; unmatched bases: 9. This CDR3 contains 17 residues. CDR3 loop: CASSQEKSGGPYNEQFF. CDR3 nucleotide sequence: TGTGCCAGCAGCCAAGAGAAGTCGGGGGGTCCGTACAATGAGCAGTTCTTC.

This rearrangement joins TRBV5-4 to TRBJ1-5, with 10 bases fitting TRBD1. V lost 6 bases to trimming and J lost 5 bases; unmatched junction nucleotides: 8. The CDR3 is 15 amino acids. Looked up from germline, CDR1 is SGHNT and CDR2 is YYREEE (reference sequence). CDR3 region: CASTRQGAGDQPQHF. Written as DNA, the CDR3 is TGTGCCAGCACCAGACAGGGGGCGGGCGATCAGCCCCAGCATTTT.